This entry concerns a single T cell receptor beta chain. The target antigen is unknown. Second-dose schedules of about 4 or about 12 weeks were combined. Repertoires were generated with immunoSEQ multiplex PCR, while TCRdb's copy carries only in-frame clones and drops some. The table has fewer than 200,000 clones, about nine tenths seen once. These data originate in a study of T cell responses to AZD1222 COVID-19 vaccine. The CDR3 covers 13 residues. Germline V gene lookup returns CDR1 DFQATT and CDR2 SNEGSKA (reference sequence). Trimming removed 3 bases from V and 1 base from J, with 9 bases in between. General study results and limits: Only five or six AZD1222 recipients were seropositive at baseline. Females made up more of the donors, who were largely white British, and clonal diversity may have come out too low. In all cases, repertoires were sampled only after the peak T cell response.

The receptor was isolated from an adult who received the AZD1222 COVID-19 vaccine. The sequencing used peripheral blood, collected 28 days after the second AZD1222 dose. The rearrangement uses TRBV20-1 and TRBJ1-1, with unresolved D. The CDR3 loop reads CSASDDPNTEAFF. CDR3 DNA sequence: TGCAGTGCTAGTGACGACCCGAACACTGAAGCTTTCTTT.